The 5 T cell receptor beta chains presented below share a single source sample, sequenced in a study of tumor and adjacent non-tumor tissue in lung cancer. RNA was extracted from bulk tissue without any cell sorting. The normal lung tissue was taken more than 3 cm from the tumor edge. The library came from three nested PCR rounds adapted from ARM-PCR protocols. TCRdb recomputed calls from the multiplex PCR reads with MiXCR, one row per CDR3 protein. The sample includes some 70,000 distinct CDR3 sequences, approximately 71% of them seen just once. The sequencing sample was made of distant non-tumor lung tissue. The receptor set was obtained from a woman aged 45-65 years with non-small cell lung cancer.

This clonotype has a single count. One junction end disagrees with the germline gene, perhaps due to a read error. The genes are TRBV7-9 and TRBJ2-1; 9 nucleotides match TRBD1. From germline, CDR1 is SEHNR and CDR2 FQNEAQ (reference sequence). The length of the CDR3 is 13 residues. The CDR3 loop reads CANSRTGVQEQFF. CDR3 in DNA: TGTGCCAACAGCCGGACAGGGGTTCAGGAACAGTTCTTC.

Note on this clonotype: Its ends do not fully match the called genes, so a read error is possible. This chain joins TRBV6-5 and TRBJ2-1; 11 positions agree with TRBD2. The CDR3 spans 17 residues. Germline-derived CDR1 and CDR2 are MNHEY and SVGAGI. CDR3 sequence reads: CVSSYLPSGRIFNEQFF. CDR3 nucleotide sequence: TGTGTCAGCAGTTACCTCCCTAGCGGGAGGATTTTCAATGAGCAGTTCTTC.

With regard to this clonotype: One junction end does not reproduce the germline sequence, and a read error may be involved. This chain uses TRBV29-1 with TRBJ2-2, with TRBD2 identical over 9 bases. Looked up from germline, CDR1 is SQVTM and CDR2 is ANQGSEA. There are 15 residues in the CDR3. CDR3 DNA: TGCAGCGTTCTTAGCGGGAGTGGGAACACCGAGGAGTTGTTTTTT. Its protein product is CSVLSGSGNTEELFF.

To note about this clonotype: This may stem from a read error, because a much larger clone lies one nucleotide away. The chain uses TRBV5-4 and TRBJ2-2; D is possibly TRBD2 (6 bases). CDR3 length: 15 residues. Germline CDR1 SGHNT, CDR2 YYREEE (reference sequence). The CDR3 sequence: CTSSLGGKGSGELFF. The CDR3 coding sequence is TGTACCAGCAGCTTAGGAGGGAAGGGTAGCGGGGAGCTGTTTTTT.

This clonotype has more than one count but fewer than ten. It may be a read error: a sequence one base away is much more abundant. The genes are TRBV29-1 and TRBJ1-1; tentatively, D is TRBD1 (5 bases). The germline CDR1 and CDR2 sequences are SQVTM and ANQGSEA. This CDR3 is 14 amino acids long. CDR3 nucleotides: TGCAGCGCTGAAAAACATGGGGGGTCTGTCGAAGCTTTCTTT. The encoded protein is CSAEKHGGSVEAFF. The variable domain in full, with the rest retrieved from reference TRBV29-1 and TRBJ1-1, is SAVISQKPSRDICQRGTSLTIQCQVDSQVTMMFWYRQQPGQSLTLIATANQGSEATYESGFVIDKFPISRPNLTFSTLTVSNMSPEDSSIYLCSAEKHGGSVEAFFGQGTRLTVV.